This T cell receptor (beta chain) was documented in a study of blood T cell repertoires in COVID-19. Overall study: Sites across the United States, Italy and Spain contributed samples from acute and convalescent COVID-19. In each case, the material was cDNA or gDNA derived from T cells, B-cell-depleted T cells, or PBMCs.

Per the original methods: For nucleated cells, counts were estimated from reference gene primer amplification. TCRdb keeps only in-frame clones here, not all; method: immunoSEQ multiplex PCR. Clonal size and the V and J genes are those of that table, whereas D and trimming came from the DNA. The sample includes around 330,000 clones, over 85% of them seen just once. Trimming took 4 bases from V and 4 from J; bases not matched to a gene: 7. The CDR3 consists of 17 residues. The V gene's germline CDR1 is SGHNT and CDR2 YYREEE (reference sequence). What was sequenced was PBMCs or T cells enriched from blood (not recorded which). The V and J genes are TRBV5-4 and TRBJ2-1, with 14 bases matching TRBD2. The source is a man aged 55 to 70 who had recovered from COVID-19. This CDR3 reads CASSTGLAGGQYNEQFF. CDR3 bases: TGTGCCAGCAGCACCGGACTAGCGGGGGGACAATACAATGAGCAGTTCTTC.